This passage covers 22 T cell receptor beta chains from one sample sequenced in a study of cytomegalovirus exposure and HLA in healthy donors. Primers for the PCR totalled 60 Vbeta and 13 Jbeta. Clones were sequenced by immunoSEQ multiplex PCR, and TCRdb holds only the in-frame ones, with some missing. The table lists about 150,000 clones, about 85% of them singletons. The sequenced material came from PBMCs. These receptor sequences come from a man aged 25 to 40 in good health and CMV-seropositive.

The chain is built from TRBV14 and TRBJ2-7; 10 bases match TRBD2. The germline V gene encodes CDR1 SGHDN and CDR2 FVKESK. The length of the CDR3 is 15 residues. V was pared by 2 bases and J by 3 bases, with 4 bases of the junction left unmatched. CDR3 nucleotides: TGTGCCAGCAGCCAAATCGGGACTAGCGACTACGAGCAGTACTTC. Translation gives CASSQIGTSDYEQYF.

In nucleotides, the CDR3 is TGTGCCAGCAGCTCAATGCGGGATTTCGCAGATACGCAGTATTTT. Its translation is CASSSMRDFADTQYF. The chain combines TRBV5-4 with TRBJ2-3; a possible D gene is TRBD2 (6 bases). The length of the CDR3 is 15 residues. V lost 3 bases and J lost 4, with 15 bases in between. CDR1 is SGHNT, CDR2 YYREEE, per germline (reference sequence).

CDR3 amino acids: CASSPLGRSDTGELFF. CDR3 nucleotide sequence: TGCGCCAGCAGCCCCTTGGGCAGGTCGGACACCGGGGAGCTGTTTTTT. The chain joins TRBV5-1 to TRBJ2-2; D is ambiguous. This CDR3 contains 16 residues. Germline loops: CDR1 SGHRS, CDR2 YFSETQ. V lost 4 bases to trimming and J lost 3 bases, with 16 bases between them.

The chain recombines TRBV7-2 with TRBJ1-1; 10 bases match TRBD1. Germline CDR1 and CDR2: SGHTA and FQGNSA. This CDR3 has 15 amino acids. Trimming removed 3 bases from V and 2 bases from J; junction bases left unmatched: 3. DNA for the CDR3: TGTGCCAGCAGCTTCGACAGGGGGCGAAACACTGAAGCTTTCTTT. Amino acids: CASSFDRGRNTEAFF.

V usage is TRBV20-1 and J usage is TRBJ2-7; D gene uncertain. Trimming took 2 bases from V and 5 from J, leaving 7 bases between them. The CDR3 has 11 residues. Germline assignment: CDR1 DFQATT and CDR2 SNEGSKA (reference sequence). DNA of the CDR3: TGCAGTGCTAGACTGGGCCACGAGCAGTACTTC. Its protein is CSARLGHEQYF.

The CDR3 spells CASSELAATDTQYF. CDR3 sequence (DNA): TGCGCCAGCAGTGAGCTAGCGGCGACAGATACGCAGTATTTT. This chain connects TRBV10-1 to TRBJ2-3, with TRBD2 matching over 7 bases. Germline values: CDR1 WNHNN, CDR2 SYGVQD (reference sequence). The CDR3 has 14 amino acids. The V and J ends lost 2 bases and 3 bases, in that order; junction bases with no gene match: 2.

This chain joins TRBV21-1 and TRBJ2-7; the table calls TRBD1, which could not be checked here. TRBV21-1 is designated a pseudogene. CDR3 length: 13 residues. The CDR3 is CAGGGDRGYEQYV. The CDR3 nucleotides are TGTGCCGGGGGAGGGGACAGGGGCTACGAGCAGTACGTC.

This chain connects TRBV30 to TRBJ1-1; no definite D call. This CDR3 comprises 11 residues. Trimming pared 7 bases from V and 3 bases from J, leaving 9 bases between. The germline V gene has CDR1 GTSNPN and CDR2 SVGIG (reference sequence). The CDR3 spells CASTVYTEAFF. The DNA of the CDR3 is TGTGCCTCAACAGTTTACACTGAAGCTTTCTTT.

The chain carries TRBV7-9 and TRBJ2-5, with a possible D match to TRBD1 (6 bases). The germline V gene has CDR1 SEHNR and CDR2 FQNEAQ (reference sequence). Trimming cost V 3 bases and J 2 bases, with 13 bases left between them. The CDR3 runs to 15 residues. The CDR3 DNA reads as TGTGCCAGCAGCTTCTCAGGGCAGGGGCAAGAGACCCAGTACTTC. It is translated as CASSFSGQGQETQYF.

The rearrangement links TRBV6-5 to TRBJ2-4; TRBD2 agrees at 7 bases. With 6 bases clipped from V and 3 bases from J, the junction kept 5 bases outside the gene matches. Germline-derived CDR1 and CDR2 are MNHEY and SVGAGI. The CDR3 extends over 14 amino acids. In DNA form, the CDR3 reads TGTGCCAGCAGGCCCCCGGGAGGCAAAAACATTCAGTACTTC. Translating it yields CASRPPGGKNIQYF.

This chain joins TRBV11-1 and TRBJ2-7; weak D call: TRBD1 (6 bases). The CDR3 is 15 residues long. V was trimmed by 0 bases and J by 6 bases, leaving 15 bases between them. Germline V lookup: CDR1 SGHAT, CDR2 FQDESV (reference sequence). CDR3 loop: CASSLAGPRGSEQYV. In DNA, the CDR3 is TGTGCCAGCAGCTTAGCGGGGCCGAGGGGGAGCGAGCAGTACGTC.

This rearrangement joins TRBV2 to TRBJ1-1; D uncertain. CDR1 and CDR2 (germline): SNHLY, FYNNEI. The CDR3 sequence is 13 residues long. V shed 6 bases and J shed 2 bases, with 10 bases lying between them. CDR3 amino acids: CASSAQRNTEAFF. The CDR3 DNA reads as TGTGCCAGCAGCGCACAGAGAAACACTGAAGCTTTCTTT.

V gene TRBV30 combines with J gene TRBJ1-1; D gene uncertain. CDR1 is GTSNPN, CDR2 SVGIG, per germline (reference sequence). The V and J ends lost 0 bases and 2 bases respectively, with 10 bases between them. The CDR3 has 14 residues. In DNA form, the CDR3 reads TGTGCCTGGAGTGTGAGTGGTCTTAACACTGAAGCTTTCTTT. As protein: CAWSVSGLNTEAFF.

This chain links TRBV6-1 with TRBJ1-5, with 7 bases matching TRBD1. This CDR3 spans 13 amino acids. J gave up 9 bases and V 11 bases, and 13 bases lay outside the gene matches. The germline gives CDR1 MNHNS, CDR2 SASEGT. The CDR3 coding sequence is TGTGCCGTCCACGGACAGGTCGTAGGGCCCCAGCATTTT. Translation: CAVHGQVVGPQHF.

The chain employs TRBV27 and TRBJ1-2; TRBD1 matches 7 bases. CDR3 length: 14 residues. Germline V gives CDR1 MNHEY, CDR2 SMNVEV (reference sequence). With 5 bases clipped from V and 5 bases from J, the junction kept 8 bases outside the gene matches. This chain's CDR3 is CASSGRDSFYGYTF. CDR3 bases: TGTGCCAGCAGTGGCCGGGACAGCTTTTATGGCTACACCTTC.

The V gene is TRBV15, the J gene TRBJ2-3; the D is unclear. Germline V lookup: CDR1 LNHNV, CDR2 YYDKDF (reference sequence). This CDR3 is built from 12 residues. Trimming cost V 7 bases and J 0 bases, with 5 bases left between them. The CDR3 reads CATKTSTDTQYF. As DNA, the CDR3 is TGTGCCACCAAGACTAGCACAGATACGCAGTATTTT.

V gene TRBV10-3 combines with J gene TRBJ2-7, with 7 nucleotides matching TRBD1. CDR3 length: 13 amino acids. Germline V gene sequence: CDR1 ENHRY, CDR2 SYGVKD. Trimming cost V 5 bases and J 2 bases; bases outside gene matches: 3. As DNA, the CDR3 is TGTGCCATCAGTTCGGACAGGCCCTACGAGCAGTACTTC. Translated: CAISSDRPYEQYF.

The DNA of the CDR3 is TGTGCCAGCAGCTTGGCACTAGCGGGAACCGGGGAGCTGTTTTTT. Encoded protein: CASSLALAGTGELFF. This sequence joins TRBV5-5 and TRBJ2-2, with TRBD2 matching 10 bases. Trimming removed 0 bases from V and 5 bases from J; junction bases left unmatched: 1. Germline CDR1 and CDR2: SGHKS and YYEKEE (reference sequence). This CDR3 has 15 amino acids.

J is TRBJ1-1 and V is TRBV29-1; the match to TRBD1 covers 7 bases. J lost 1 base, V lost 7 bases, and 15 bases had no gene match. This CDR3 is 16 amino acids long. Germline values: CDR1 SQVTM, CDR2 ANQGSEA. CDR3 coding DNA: TGCAGCGGGGCCCAGCCAGGGGGGCGGGGGAACACTGAAGCTTTCTTT. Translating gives CSGAQPGGRGNTEAFF. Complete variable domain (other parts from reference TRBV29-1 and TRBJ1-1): SAVISQKPSRDICQRGTSLTIQCQVDSQVTMMFWYRQQPGQSLTLIATANQGSEATYESGFVIDKFPISRPNLTFSTLTVSNMSPEDSSIYLCSGAQPGGRGNTEAFFGQGTRLTVV.

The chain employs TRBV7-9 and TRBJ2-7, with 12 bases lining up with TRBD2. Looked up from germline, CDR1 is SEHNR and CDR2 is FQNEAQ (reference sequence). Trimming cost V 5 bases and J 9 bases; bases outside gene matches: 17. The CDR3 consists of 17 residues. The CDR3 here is CASSPTGGLAGSVGQYF. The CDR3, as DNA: TGTGCCAGCAGCCCGACAGGGGGACTAGCGGGTTCGGTGGGGCAGTACTTC.

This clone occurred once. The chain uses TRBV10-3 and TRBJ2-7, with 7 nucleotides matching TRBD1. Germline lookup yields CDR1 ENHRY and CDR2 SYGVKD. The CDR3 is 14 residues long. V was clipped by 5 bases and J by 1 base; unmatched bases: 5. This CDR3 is CAISSADRSYEQYF. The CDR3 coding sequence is TGTGCCATCAGTTCTGCGGACAGGTCCTACGAGCAGTACTTC.

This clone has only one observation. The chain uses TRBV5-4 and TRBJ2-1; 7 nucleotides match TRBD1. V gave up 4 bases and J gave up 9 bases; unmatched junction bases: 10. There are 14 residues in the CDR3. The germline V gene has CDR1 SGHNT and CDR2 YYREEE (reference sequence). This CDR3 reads CASSPQRQGSEQFF. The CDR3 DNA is TGTGCCAGCAGCCCCCAACGACAGGGCAGTGAGCAGTTCTTC.